These 30 T cell receptor beta chains came from one sample sequenced in a study of cytomegalovirus exposure and HLA in healthy donors. 60 Vbeta and 13 Jbeta primers were used in PCR. Using immunoSEQ multiplex PCR, the repertoire was profiled, and TCRdb retains in-frame clones only, with some absent. The sample lists under 150,000 clones, 75% to 80% occurring once. The sequencing input was PBMCs. Source of these receptors: a male donor in good health and CMV-seronegative.

V is TRBV7-8 and J is TRBJ1-2; D remains ambiguous. From germline, CDR1 is SGHVS and CDR2 FQNEAQ. The germline V and J ends were trimmed by 5 bases and 2 bases, with 9 bases remaining between them. CDR3 length: 13 amino acids. The CDR3 spells CASSATENYGYTF. The CDR3 DNA follows: TGTGCCAGCAGCGCCACAGAGAACTATGGCTACACCTTC.

The rearrangement links TRBV5-1 to TRBJ2-2; 9 nucleotides agree with TRBD1. CDR1 is SGHRS and CDR2 is YFSETQ in the germline V gene. The CDR3 is 16 residues long. Unmatched junction bases numbered 4, after V lost 0 bases and J lost 4 bases. CDR3 region: CASSLGRTGATGELFF. The DNA of the CDR3 is TGCGCCAGCAGCTTGGGTAGGACAGGGGCCACCGGGGAGCTGTTTTTT.

The rearrangement links TRBV7-4 to TRBJ2-1, with D perhaps matching TRBD1 (6 bases). This CDR3 is 16 amino acids long. With 4 bases removed from V and 7 bases from J, the gap between germline ends came to 20 bases. CDR1 and CDR2 (germline): SGHVT, SQSDAQ. CDR3 residues: CASSYFRLGTGNEQFF. The CDR3 DNA reads TGTGCCAGCAGCTACTTTAGGTTAGGAACAGGGAATGAGCAGTTCTTC.

J is TRBJ2-6 and V is TRBV5-8, with a weak D call TRBD1 (5 bases). The CDR3 runs 15 residues. CDR1 and CDR2 (germline): SGHTS, YDEGEE. V shed 0 bases and J shed 2 bases, with 6 bases lying between them. The CDR3 loop is CASSLEGAGANVLTF. The CDR3 coding sequence is TGTGCCAGCAGCTTGGAAGGGGCTGGGGCCAACGTCCTGACTTTC.

The V call is TRBV27, the J call TRBJ2-7; 14 bases match TRBD2. Germline lookup yields CDR1 MNHEY and CDR2 SMNVEV (reference sequence). J lost 7 bases, V lost 5 bases, and 7 bases had no gene match. CDR3 length: 15 residues. The CDR3 DNA reads TGTGCCAGCAGTGCAAGGACTAGCGGGGGGAGTGAGCAGTACTTC. The encoded protein is CASSARTSGGSEQYF.

The chain combines TRBV13 with TRBJ1-2, with 9 bases lining up with TRBD1. Per the germline V gene, CDR1 is PRHDT and CDR2 is FYEKMQ (reference sequence). Germline trimming cut 3 bases from V and 4 bases from J; bases unmatched to any gene: 9. The CDR3 contains 16 residues. The CDR3: CASSFWGQGRLYGYTF. The CDR3 region has the DNA TGTGCCAGCAGCTTCTGGGGACAGGGAAGGCTCTATGGCTACACCTTC.

The V and J genes are TRBV30 and TRBJ2-3, with D possibly matching TRBD2 (6 bases). The CDR3 length is 15 residues. CDR1 GTSNPN and CDR2 SVGIG come from the germline V gene (reference sequence). The germline V and J ends were trimmed by 3 bases and 3 bases, with 16 bases remaining between them. This chain's CDR3 is CAWSGLGGSTDTQYF. Written as DNA, the CDR3 is TGTGCCTGGAGCGGATTGGGGGGTAGTACAGATACGCAGTATTTT. The complete variable domain, with remaining parts taken from reference TRBV30 and TRBJ2-3, reads SQTIHQWPATLVQPVGSPLSLECTVEGTSNPNLYWYRQAAGRGLQLLFYSVGIGQISSEVPQNLSASRPQDRQFILSSKKLLLSDSGFYLCAWSGLGGSTDTQYFGPGTRLTVL.

This clone was picked up a small number of times. The rearrangement links TRBV5-1 to TRBJ2-5, with 16 bases identical to TRBD2. Germline CDR1 reads SGHRS; CDR2 reads YFSETQ. The CDR3 is 16 amino acids. The junction had 6 bases not matched to a gene; V was cut back by 4 bases and J by 6 bases. In nucleotides, the CDR3 is TGCGCCAGCAGCGGGACTAGCGGGGGGGCCCTAAAGACCCAGTACTTC. Translating gives CASSGTSGGALKTQYF. Full variable domain (rest looked up from reference TRBV5-1 and TRBJ2-5): KAGVTQTPRYLIKTRGQQVTLSCSPISGHRSVSWYQQTPGQGLQFLFEYFSETQRNKGNFPGRFSGRQFSNSRSEMNVSTLELGDSALYLCASSGTSGGALKTQYFGPGTRLLVL.

V gene TRBV4-1 combines with J gene TRBJ2-7, with D possibly matching TRBD1 (5 bases). V dropped 0 bases and J dropped 4 bases, with 13 bases sitting between them. Per germline, CDR1 MGHRA and CDR2 YSYEKL. This CDR3 is 15 amino acids long. CDR3 loop: CASSQEPGRGYEQYF. CDR3 DNA sequence: TGCGCCAGCAGCCAAGAGCCAGGAAGGGGATACGAGCAGTACTTC.

The chain employs TRBV29-1 and TRBJ1-5; D is unclear. The CDR3 has 13 amino acids. V was clipped by 7 bases and J by 0 bases, with 10 bases between them. CDR1 and CDR2 (germline): SQVTM, ANQGSEA. The CDR3: CSALVDSNQPQHF. The CDR3 coding sequence is TGCAGCGCCTTAGTCGATAGCAATCAGCCCCAGCATTTT.

J is TRBJ2-3 and V is TRBV10-2, with 9 bases lining up with TRBD2. The CDR3 is made up of 16 amino acids. V shed 1 base, J shed 3 bases, and the junction held 5 bases outside the gene matches. Per germline, CDR1 WSHSY and CDR2 SAAADI. CDR3 DNA: TGCGCCAGCAGTGAGTGGCGTAGCGGGGGAACAGATACGCAGTATTTT. Translation: CASSEWRSGGTDTQYF.

This chain joins TRBV4-3 and TRBJ2-7; 7 bases are a match to TRBD2. After removal of 3 bases from V and 0 bases from J, the junction contained 11 bases not matched to a gene. The germline V gene has CDR1 LGHNA and CDR2 YSLEER. This CDR3 has 17 amino acids. The CDR3 region has the DNA TGCGCCAGCAGCCAGCATATTAGCGGGTCCTCCTCCTACGAGCAGTACTTC. This translates into CASSQHISGSSSYEQYF.

CDR3 sequence (DNA): TGCGCCAGCCGGACGACAGGAGCGGGGGGACTCACAGATACGCAGTATTTT. As protein: CASRTTGAGGLTDTQYF. The chain has TRBV5-1 and TRBJ2-3; 9 bases match TRBD2. The V gene end was trimmed by 7 bases and the J gene end by 2 bases; junction bases not matched to a gene: 14. The CDR3 sequence is 17 residues long. Germline V lookup: CDR1 SGHRS, CDR2 YFSETQ.

This rearrangement joins TRBV5-4 to TRBJ2-3, with D maybe TRBD1 (6 bases). The CDR3 is 13 amino acids. Deletions cut 3 bases from V and 6 bases from J, with 11 bases between. Per germline, CDR1 SGHNT and CDR2 YYREEE (reference sequence). This CDR3 reads CASSWDNSDTQYF. The CDR3 nucleotides read TGTGCCAGCAGCTGGGACAACTCGGATACGCAGTATTTT.

The chain couples TRBV6-5 to TRBJ2-3, with D tentatively TRBD1 (6 bases). V lost 5 bases and J lost 2, with 8 bases in between. Germline loops: CDR1 MNHEY, CDR2 SVGAGI. The CDR3 has 13 amino acids. CDR3 DNA: TGTGCCAGCAGTGGGACATACACAGATACGCAGTATTTT. It is translated as CASSGTYTDTQYF.

CDR3 loop: CASRRGDRGSGNTIYF. Written as DNA, the CDR3 is TGCGCCAGCAGACGGGGGGACAGGGGCTCTGGAAACACCATATATTTT. The rearrangement joins TRBV5-1 to TRBJ1-3, with 10 positions matching TRBD1. Germline CDR1 is SGHRS and CDR2 is YFSETQ. This CDR3 comprises 16 residues. J lost 0 bases, V lost 5 bases, and 5 bases had no gene match.

This clone occurred a few times. V is TRBV9 and J is TRBJ1-4; 7 bases agree with TRBD1. The CDR3 loop spans 15 amino acids. J lost 4 bases, V lost 0 bases, and 3 bases had no gene match. Germline CDR1 is SGDLS and CDR2 is YYNGEE. DNA for the CDR3: TGTGCCAGCAGCGTAGGGGACAGTCGTAATGAAAAACTGTTTTTT. Translated: CASSVGDSRNEKLFF.

The chain is built from TRBV10-3 and TRBJ2-5, with D maybe TRBD2 (7 bases). V lost 0 bases, J lost 3 bases, and 17 bases lay in between. The CDR3 sequence is 17 residues long. From germline, CDR1 is ENHRY and CDR2 SYGVKD. The CDR3 sequence: CAISESNPGGPKETQYF. In nucleotides, the CDR3 is TGTGCCATCAGTGAGTCGAATCCCGGGGGGCCTAAAGAGACCCAGTACTTC.

The CDR3 loop is CASRPTWRSTDTQYF. The CDR3 DNA follows: TGTGCCAGCAGACCAACATGGAGAAGCACAGATACGCAGTATTTT. The rearrangement uses TRBV6-1 and TRBJ2-3; no clear D. Trimming took off 6 bases at V and 0 bases at J, with 13 bases between the two ends. This CDR3 is 15 amino acids long. Looked up from germline, CDR1 is MNHNS and CDR2 is SASEGT.

CDR3 in amino acids: CASTARSQGTEAFF. CDR3 DNA sequence: TGTGCCAGCACCGCTCGATCCCAGGGTACTGAAGCTTTCTTT. The chain joins TRBV5-4 to TRBJ1-1, with D possibly matching TRBD1 (5 bases). The germline V gene has CDR1 SGHNT and CDR2 YYREEE (reference sequence). V lost 6 bases to trimming and J lost 5 bases, with 17 bases between them. The CDR3 sequence is 14 residues long. Using reference TRBV5-4 and TRBJ1-1 for the parts outside the CDR3, the full variable domain is ETGVTQSPTHLIKTRGQQVTLRCSSQSGHNTVSWYQQALGQGPQFIFQYYREEENGRGNFPPRFSGLQFPNYSSELNVNALELDDSALYLCASTARSQGTEAFFGQGTRLTVV.

The gene calls are TRBV19 and TRBJ1-1, with D possibly matching TRBD1 (5 bases). The CDR3 length is 15 residues. Germline V gene sequence: CDR1 LNHDA, CDR2 SQIVND (reference sequence). Trimming took off 9 bases at V and 1 base at J, with 18 bases between the two ends. The CDR3 reads CASWGDSGQNTEAFF. CDR3 nucleotide sequence: TGTGCCAGCTGGGGGGATTCAGGGCAGAACACTGAAGCTTTCTTT.

The chain combines TRBV5-4 with TRBJ2-1; D gene ambiguous. Germline V gene lookup returns CDR1 SGHNT and CDR2 YYREEE (reference sequence). This CDR3 has 12 residues. Trimming left V 2 bases short and J 9 bases short, with 9 bases between. The CDR3 is CASSFIKAEQFF. CDR3 nucleotide sequence: TGTGCCAGCAGCTTCATCAAAGCTGAGCAGTTCTTC.

The chain links TRBV9 to TRBJ2-5, with 8 bases identical to TRBD2. From germline, CDR1 is SGDLS and CDR2 YYNGEE. The CDR3 consists of 16 residues. V gave up 3 bases and J gave up 1 base; unmatched junction bases: 8. The CDR3 region is CASSAPVAGLQETQYF. For the CDR3, the DNA is TGTGCCAGCAGCGCCCCCGTAGCGGGGCTCCAAGAGACCCAGTACTTC.

The chain recombines TRBV5-1 with TRBJ2-1; 8 bases map to TRBD1. After removal of 4 bases from V and 7 bases from J, the junction contained 10 bases not matched to a gene. This CDR3 spans 15 amino acids. CDR1 and CDR2 from the germline V gene are SGHRS and YFSETQ. CDR3 coding DNA: TGCGCCAGCAGCCCGGGACAGGCTATTGAGAATGAGCAGTTCTTC. Translating it yields CASSPGQAIENEQFF.

The chain uses TRBV19 and TRBJ1-2; D call uncertain. Trimming took off 6 bases at V and 0 bases at J, with 8 bases between the two ends. The germline V gene encodes CDR1 LNHDA and CDR2 SQIVND (reference sequence). The CDR3 is made up of 13 amino acids. The CDR3 sequence: CASSPGPNYGYTF. The CDR3, as DNA: TGTGCCAGTAGCCCAGGCCCTAACTATGGCTACACCTTC.

The chain carries TRBV5-1 and TRBJ2-5; D may be TRBD1 (6 bases). Trimming removed 4 bases from V and 2 bases from J, with 9 bases in between. The CDR3 extends over 13 amino acids. Per germline, CDR1 SGHRS and CDR2 YFSETQ. The chain's CDR3 is CASSKGVQETQYF. In nucleotides, the CDR3 is TGCGCCAGCAGCAAGGGGGTACAAGAGACCCAGTACTTC.

The chain is built from TRBV25-1 and TRBJ1-2, with 7 bases matching TRBD1. Per the germline V gene, CDR1 is MGHDK and CDR2 is SYGVNS. V was clipped by 4 bases and J by 6 bases; unmatched bases: 8. This CDR3 region has 14 residues. The CDR3 nucleotides read TGTGCCAGCAGTGGGGACAGATGGACGAATGGCTACACCTTC. Protein: CASSGDRWTNGYTF.

The chain joins TRBV6-6 to TRBJ2-2, with 8 positions matching TRBD1. V dropped 5 bases and J dropped 4; count of bases not matched to a gene: 9. The CDR3 spans 16 residues. Germline V gives CDR1 MNHNY, CDR2 SVGAGI (reference sequence). The CDR3 spells CASSLTGTGFTGELFF. CDR3 bases: TGTGCCAGCAGTCTCACCGGGACAGGCTTCACCGGGGAGCTGTTTTTT.

V gene TRBV18 combines with J gene TRBJ2-7; 11 bases map to TRBD1. The junction had 9 bases not matched to a gene; V was cut back by 4 bases and J by 4 bases. In germline, CDR1 is KGHSH, CDR2 LQKENI. CDR3 length equals 16 residues. The CDR3 sequence: CASSLLPGQGGYEQYF. The DNA for the CDR3 is TGTGCCAGCTCACTTCTTCCGGGACAGGGGGGTTACGAGCAGTACTTC.

This chain joins TRBV10-2 and TRBJ1-1, with 7 bases fitting TRBD1. This CDR3 is 12 amino acids long. Germline assignment: CDR1 WSHSY and CDR2 SAAADI. The J segment lost 7 bases and the V segment lost 2 bases, leaving 1 base of the junction unmatched. This CDR3 is CASSERDSEAFF. The CDR3 coding sequence is TGCGCCAGCAGTGAGAGGGACAGTGAAGCTTTCTTT.